The following is a TCR beta chain sequence with its context. Antigen specificity is unknown. Across several immunoSEQ plates, the genomic DNA of each subset was split evenly. Repertoires were generated with immunoSEQ multiplex PCR, while TCRdb's copy carries only in-frame clones and drops some. The table shows 2 million to 2.5 million clones, with about 95% occurring only once. This sample was taken from a study of shared clonotypes between healthy human individuals. The study's findings and limits: Of the naive CD4 clonotypes, about 5.4% were shared across several donors. Depth was large, yet rarefaction showed that sorted-subset sequencing was incomplete. The four-donor shared clonotypes exceeded non-shared clonotypes in generation probability, with non-shared ones scoring lower.

V lost 1 base to trimming and J lost 5 bases; unmatched junction nucleotides: 16. The CDR3 is 19 amino acids. Per germline, CDR1 LNHNV and CDR2 YYDKDF (reference sequence). The V and J genes are TRBV15 and TRBJ2-7; 11 nucleotides agree with TRBD1. This TCR was sampled from a man aged 18 to 35 in good health. The source material was naive CD4+ T cells sorted from blood. The subset denotes: CD45RA+ positively selected. CDR3 in amino acids: CATSRVTDRGRLPRDEQYF. CDR3 coding DNA: TGTGCCACCAGCAGAGTGACGGACAGGGGGCGGCTTCCTCGGGACGAGCAGTACTTC.